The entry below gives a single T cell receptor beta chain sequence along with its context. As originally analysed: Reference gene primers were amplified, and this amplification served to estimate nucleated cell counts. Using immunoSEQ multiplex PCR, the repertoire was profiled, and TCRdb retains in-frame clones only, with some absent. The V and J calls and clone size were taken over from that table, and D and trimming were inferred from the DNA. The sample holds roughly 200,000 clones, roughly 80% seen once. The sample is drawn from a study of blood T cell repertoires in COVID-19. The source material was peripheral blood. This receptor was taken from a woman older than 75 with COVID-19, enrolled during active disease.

CDR3 bases: TGTGCCAGCACCCCGAGGGGGCCCTCGGGCACTGAAGCTTTCTTT. Translating gives CASTPRGPSGTEAFF. The rearrangement joins TRBV7-2 to TRBJ1-1, with 7 bases identical to TRBD1. J lost 4 bases, V lost 7 bases, and 12 bases had no gene match. Germline CDR1 reads SGHTA; CDR2 reads FQGNSA. The CDR3 has 15 amino acids.